This T cell receptor beta chain was captured by sequencing in a study of OX40 agonist ivuxolimab in advanced cancers. For the study at large: Patients with hepatocellular carcinoma, melanoma, renal cell or head and neck cancer made up the dose-escalation patients.

TCRdb's copy holds only in-frame clones and misses some; the assay was immunoSEQ multiplex PCR. The sample shows about 7,800 clones, roughly 73% of them seen only once. Whole-study results and caveats: Partly responding patients at 0.1-3.0 mg/kg showed some of the smallest clonal expansion.

CDR3 length: 15 amino acids. The trim removed 2 bases at V and 4 bases at J, leaving 8 bases unmatched. CDR1 and CDR2 (germline): GTSNPN, SVGIG (reference sequence). Remarks on this clone: The target antigen is unknown.

The origin of this receptor is an adult with an advanced solid tumor such as melanoma, head and neck, liver or kidney cancer. V and J are TRBV30 and TRBJ2-7, with 10 bases aligning to TRBD2. The material sequenced was CD4+ or CD8+ T cells sorted from blood, taken in a trial of the OX40 agonist ivuxolimab. CDR3 bases: TGTGCCTGGAGTAAAGGACTAGCGGACCTATACGAGCAGTACTTC. It codes for CAWSKGLADLYEQYF.